Following are 26 T cell receptor beta chains from one sample sequenced in a study of CD4 T cells in relation to SARS-CoV-2 and coronaviruses. Data came from immunoSEQ multiplex PCR; TCRdb stores just in-frame clones and leaves some out. The sample holds some 30,000 clones, 76% seen once. Unexposed donor CD4+ T cells date from about 2010-2019, before the COVID-19 pandemic. CD4+ T cells were isolated from the cells after less than 13 days of culture. These receptors lack a known antigen. Sequenced input: CD4+ T cells from PBMCs, cultured in vitro. The receptors were gathered from a human donor in good health.

The chain links TRBV19 to TRBJ1-2; D is ambiguous. CDR1 and CDR2 (germline): LNHDA, SQIVND (reference sequence). The ends were cut back, 6 bases at V and 3 bases at J, with 8 bases in the middle. The CDR3 contains 12 residues. The CDR3 loop reads CASRANYYGYTF. CDR3 DNA: TGTGCCAGTAGAGCAAACTACTATGGCTACACCTTC.

The chain links TRBV9 to TRBJ2-5, with 10 bases lining up with TRBD2. The V and J ends lost 3 bases and 5 bases, in that order; junction bases with no gene match: 7. CDR1 is SGDLS, CDR2 YYNGEE, per germline. The CDR3 sequence is 15 residues long. This chain's CDR3 is CASSESSGSWETQYF. The CDR3 nucleotides are TGTGCCAGCAGCGAGTCTAGCGGGAGTTGGGAGACCCAGTACTTC. Filled out from reference TRBV9 and TRBJ2-5, the complete variable domain reads DSGVTQTPKHLITATGQRVTLRCSPRSGDLSVYWYQQSLDQGLQFLIQYYNGEERAKGNILERFSAQQFPDLHSELNLSSLELGDSALYFCASSESSGSWETQYFGPGTRLLVL.

CDR3 protein: CASSLSDSFKYF. The CDR3 coding sequence is TGTGCCAGCAGCTTGTCGGACTCCTTCAAGTACTTC. The chain has TRBV7-2 and TRBJ2-7; possibly TRBD2 for D (5 bases). The CDR3 is 12 amino acids. CDR1 is SGHTA, CDR2 FQGNSA, per germline. V was clipped by 3 bases and J by 11 bases, with 14 bases between them.

The rearrangement uses TRBV7-9 and TRBJ2-6; D is ambiguous. The length of the CDR3 is 17 residues. CDR1 and CDR2 from the germline V gene are SEHNR and FQNEAQ (reference sequence). Trimming removed 1 base from V and 1 base from J, with 11 bases in between. The CDR3 DNA is TGTGCCAGCAGCTTAGGTGGCAGTCGTTCTGGGGCCAACGTCCTGACTTTC. Residues: CASSLGGSRSGANVLTF. The variable domain in full, with the rest retrieved from reference TRBV7-9 and TRBJ2-6, is DTGVSQNPRHKITKRGQNVTFRCDPISEHNRLYWYRQTLGQGPEFLTYFQNEAQLEKSRLLSDRFSAERPKGSFSTLEIQRTEQGDSAMYLCASSLGGSRSGANVLTFGAGSRLTVL.

The J gene is TRBJ1-1, the V gene TRBV9; D not certain. Per the germline V gene, CDR1 is SGDLS and CDR2 is YYNGEE. Trimming cost V 0 bases and J 6 bases, with 12 bases left between them. The CDR3 totals 14 residues. This CDR3 reads CASSVAPGSAEAFF. Written as DNA, the CDR3 is TGTGCCAGCAGCGTAGCCCCGGGGAGTGCTGAAGCTTTCTTT. Filled out from reference TRBV9 and TRBJ1-1, the complete variable domain reads DSGVTQTPKHLITATGQRVTLRCSPRSGDLSVYWYQQSLDQGLQFLIQYYNGEERAKGNILERFSAQQFPDLHSELNLSSLELGDSALYFCASSVAPGSAEAFFGQGTRLTVV.

This clone has just a few counts. V and J are TRBV7-9 and TRBJ2-7, with 9 nucleotides matching TRBD2. Looked up from germline, CDR1 is SEHNR and CDR2 is FQNEAQ (reference sequence). This CDR3 is 14 amino acids long. V was pared by 2 bases and J by 5 bases, with 4 bases of the junction left unmatched. CDR3 sequence (DNA): TGTGCCAGCAGCTTACGGCGGGAGGGCAACGAGCAGTACTTC. Amino acid sequence: CASSLRREGNEQYF.

The rearrangement links TRBV5-1 to TRBJ1-1; D is unclear. The CDR3 consists of 13 residues. Germline loops: CDR1 SGHRS, CDR2 YFSETQ. V was clipped by 0 bases and J by 7 bases, with 10 bases between them. In DNA, the CDR3 is TGCGCCAGCAGCTTGGATCCGGCAGTTGAAGCTTTCTTT. This encodes CASSLDPAVEAFF.

This clone was detected a few times. V usage is TRBV7-4 and J usage is TRBJ1-2, with D hard to call. From germline, CDR1 is SGHVT and CDR2 SQSDAQ. The CDR3 runs 13 residues. V dropped 2 bases and J dropped 4 bases, with 8 bases sitting between them. The CDR3 bases are TGTGCCAGCAGCTTAACAAGCTGCTATGGCTACACCTTC. It specifies CASSLTSCYGYTF.

The chain carries TRBV19 and TRBJ2-3; D remains unclear. Trimming took 1 base from V and 4 from J, leaving 12 bases between them. Germline V gene data show CDR1 as LNHDA and CDR2 as SQIVND (reference sequence). The CDR3 is made up of 15 amino acids. This chain's CDR3 is CASSIAETPADTQYF. Written as DNA, the CDR3 is TGTGCCAGTAGTATAGCCGAGACCCCGGCAGATACGCAGTATTTT.

The table lists this clone with a few counts. V and J are TRBV12-3 or TRBV12-4 and TRBJ1-6, with unresolved D. There are 12 residues in the CDR3. V was clipped by 7 bases and J by 7 bases, with 8 bases between them. CDR3 loop: CASTNGNSPLHF. DNA of the CDR3: TGTGCCAGCACCAACGGAAATTCACCCCTCCACTTT.

Relative to its sample, this clone is large (0.1 to 1%). This sequence joins TRBV7-2 and TRBJ1-3; possible D gene TRBD1, 5 bases. The V and J ends lost 2 bases and 0 bases respectively, with 17 bases between them. The germline V gene encodes CDR1 SGHTA and CDR2 FQGNSA. This CDR3 is 18 amino acids long. CDR3 loop: CASSLLTGGGFSGNTIYF. Written as DNA, the CDR3 is TGTGCCAGCAGCTTACTCACAGGAGGAGGTTTCTCTGGAAACACCATATATTTT.

The rearrangement links TRBV3-1 (or the pseudogene TRBV3-2) to TRBJ2-7, with no clear D. Deletions cut 3 bases from V and 4 bases from J, with 4 bases between. From germline, CDR1 is LGHDT and CDR2 YNNKEL (reference sequence). The CDR3 has 11 amino acids. CDR3 residues: CASSHGYEQYF. CDR3 sequence (DNA): TGTGCCAGCAGCCATGGGTACGAGCAGTACTTC.

V usage is TRBV18 and J usage is TRBJ2-5, with D unclear. The CDR3 contains 16 residues. V was pared by 4 bases and J by 1 base, with 16 bases between. Germline CDR1 and CDR2: KGHSH and LQKENI. CDR3 sequence reads: CASSRSSTGSQETQYF. In nucleotides, the CDR3 is TGTGCCAGCTCACGATCCAGCACGGGTTCCCAAGAGACCCAGTACTTC.

The chain uses TRBV10-2 and TRBJ2-1; 8 bases match TRBD2. Trimming at V came to 3 bases and at J to 13 bases, leaving 5 bases not matched to a gene. This CDR3 has 12 amino acids. Germline V gene data show CDR1 as WSHSY and CDR2 as SAAADI. CDR3: CASSELAENQFF. CDR3 nucleotides: TGCGCCAGCAGTGAACTAGCGGAGAACCAGTTCTTC.

V and J are TRBV7-2 and TRBJ1-1; D not certain. This CDR3 contains 13 residues. V lost 9 bases and J 1 base, leaving 12 bases between the germline ends. Germline CDR1 reads SGHTA; CDR2 reads FQGNSA. The CDR3, as DNA: TGTGCCAGTTCCTCCCTTGGGAACACTGAAGCTTTCTTT. This encodes CASSSLGNTEAFF.

The gene calls are TRBV7-7 and TRBJ1-1; no clear D. The length of the CDR3 is 13 residues. The ends were cut back, 5 bases at V and 5 bases at J, with 12 bases in the middle. CDR1 is SSHAT, CDR2 FNYEAQ, per germline (reference sequence). CDR3 nucleotide sequence: TGTGCCAGCAGCCCGCCGGGCGGGACTGAAGCTTTCTTT. It specifies CASSPPGGTEAFF.

The chain links TRBV6-5 to TRBJ1-6; D gene ambiguous. This CDR3 has 14 amino acids. Per germline, CDR1 MNHEY and CDR2 SVGAGI. The V gene lost 7 bases and the J gene lost 6 bases, with 13 bases spanning the gap. CDR3 sequence reads: CASTPRGSNSPLHF. The CDR3 bases are TGTGCCAGCACCCCCCGGGGTTCTAATTCACCCCTCCACTTT.

This clone was counted only a few times. This chain connects TRBV27 to TRBJ1-3; D might be TRBD1 (5 bases). The CDR3 totals 15 residues. Looked up from germline, CDR1 is MNHEY and CDR2 is SMNVEV (reference sequence). V was pared by 4 bases and J by 2 bases, with 12 bases between. CDR3 sequence reads: CASSWGGGPGNTIYF. The CDR3, as DNA: TGTGCCAGCAGTTGGGGTGGGGGACCTGGAAACACCATATATTTT.

The V and J genes are TRBV7-6 and TRBJ1-2; D not resolved. CDR1 SGHVS and CDR2 FNYEAQ come from the germline V gene. This CDR3 spans 13 amino acids. Deletions cut 3 bases from V and 2 bases from J, with 7 bases between. CDR3 amino acids: CASSFNGNYGYTF. The CDR3 DNA reads as TGTGCCAGCAGCTTTAACGGGAACTATGGCTACACCTTC.

This clone was observed a single time. The chain employs TRBV9 and TRBJ2-7; D is uncertain. V lost 0 bases, J lost 0 bases, and 7 bases lay in between. CDR1 and CDR2 from the germline V gene are SGDLS and YYNGEE. This CDR3 has 14 residues. As DNA, the CDR3 is TGTGCCAGCAGCGTAGCTGCGACCTCCTACGAGCAGTACTTC. It yields the protein CASSVAATSYEQYF.

The gene calls are TRBV13 and TRBJ2-7, with 11 bases that match TRBD2. In germline, CDR1 is PRHDT, CDR2 FYEKMQ (reference sequence). This CDR3 is built from 15 residues. V dropped 1 base and J dropped 7; count of bases not matched to a gene: 6. CDR3: CASSLVAGGPGEQYF. CDR3 bases: TGTGCCAGCAGCTTAGTAGCGGGGGGGCCGGGTGAGCAGTACTTC.

This clone has only a few counts. V usage is TRBV3-1 (or the pseudogene TRBV3-2) and J usage is TRBJ1-1, with 7 nucleotides matching TRBD1. The CDR3 has 15 residues. Per the germline V gene, CDR1 is LGHDT and CDR2 is YNNKEL (reference sequence). Trimming removed 2 bases from V and 1 base from J; junction bases left unmatched: 4. As DNA, the CDR3 is TGTGCCAGCAGCCAACTAGGACAGGAGAACACTGAAGCTTTCTTT. Translation gives CASSQLGQENTEAFF.

J is TRBJ2-7 and V is TRBV10-3; 8 nucleotides match TRBD1. The CDR3 extends over 15 amino acids. V dropped 9 bases and J dropped 0; count of bases not matched to a gene: 10. From germline, CDR1 is ENHRY and CDR2 SYGVKD. The CDR3 bases are TGTGCCATTGGACAGGGTCCCGCCTACTCCTACGAGCAGTACTTC. It translates to CAIGQGPAYSYEQYF.

In DNA form, the CDR3 reads TGTGCCAGCAGGCGGGACTCAGGGCCACTGTTTTTT. It encodes CASRRDSGPLFF. The V and J genes are TRBV27 and TRBJ1-4, with D possibly TRBD1 on 5 matching bases. V was clipped by 6 bases and J by 13 bases, with 15 bases between them. The germline V gene has CDR1 MNHEY and CDR2 SMNVEV (reference sequence). The length of the CDR3 is 12 residues. Complete variable domain (other parts from reference TRBV27 and TRBJ1-4): EAQVTQNPRYLITVTGKKLTVTCSQNMNHEYMSWYRQDPGLGLRQIYYSMNVEVTDKGDVPEGYKVSRKEKRNFPLILESPSPNQTSLYFCASRRDSGPLFFGSGTQLSVL.

J is TRBJ1-2 and V is TRBV30; D might be TRBD1 (6 bases). This CDR3 spans 15 amino acids. V was cut by 3 bases and J by 8 bases, with 22 bases left in between. The germline gives CDR1 GTSNPN, CDR2 SVGIG (reference sequence). The CDR3 region is CAWSLIGQSGGGYTF. CDR3 coding DNA: TGTGCCTGGAGCCTCATCGGACAGTCTGGAGGCGGCTACACCTTC.

The chain couples TRBV21-1 to TRBJ1-1; the D call in the table, TRBD1, was not verified against the DNA. TRBV21-1 is a pseudogene locus. The CDR3 is 18 amino acids. The CDR3: CASSNQDRGRWVNTEAFF. DNA for the CDR3: TGTGCCAGCAGCAACCAGGATAGGGGTAGGTGGGTGAACACTGAAGCTTTCTTT.